This T cell receptor (beta chain) stems from a study of T-cell memory formation after mild COVID-19 listed by TCRdb under 2021. A note on the overall study: TCR sequence clusters from the two donors were largely donor specific. T-cell clones expanding and contracting after mild COVID-19 in a couple of donors were tracked by longitudinal TCRalpha and TCRbeta repertoire sequencing. Two young, previously healthy adult volunteers made up the cohort, one male and one female.

From the germline V gene, CDR1 is MNHEY and CDR2 is SVGAGI. Spanning cysteine to phenylalanine, the CDR3 consists of 14 amino acids. Only the CDR3 DNA is retained, 42 bases long and in frame from the first base. Relative to germline, V is missing 2 bases and J is missing 11 bases, with 6 bases of the junction outside any gene match. Notes on this clonotype: This clone's antigen is unknown. The input lacks base qualities; no much larger clone sits a single base away.

General study outcomes and caveats: The second-wave clones that peaked on day 37 were not confirmed to be SARS-CoV-2 specific. Only a couple of mild cases were covered by the study, and larger cohorts that include severe cases with pre-infection samples were considered necessary. Some responding clones were detected in pre-infection memory, suggesting pre-existing cross-reactive memory T cells joined the SARS-CoV-2 response. Contracting CD4+ clones appeared mostly in the CM and EM memory subsets, whereas CD8+ clones were enriched in EMRA. Balanced CD4/CD8 phenotypes were observed for clones contracting from day 15 to 85, whereas a bias towards CD4+ was observed for a second wave of clones expanding from day 15 to 37.

Ficoll-Paque density gradient centrifugation was the method used to isolate PBMCs. Reads for this sample came from an Illumina NovaSeq 6000. cDNA libraries for TCRalpha and TCRbeta were prepared by 5'RACE using constant-segment primers, with sample barcodes and unique molecular identifiers added. Trizol reagent was used to extract RNA from every sample. Library amplification was performed in two PCR steps, and a second sample barcode and Illumina TruSeq adapters were introduced in the second step. Libraries were sequenced on an Illumina NovaSeq with 2 x 150 bp paired-end reads. Processing in the source paper ran as follows. Demultiplexing of reads and collapsing into UMI-guided consensus sequences were performed with migec v1.2.7. Using mixcr v2.1.11, UMI consensuses were aligned to TRA and TRB V and J templates and then assembled into clonotypes. A clonotype was counted as expanded or contracted only if both edgeR and NoisET called the change significant, with noise models trained on biological replicates. edgeR calls used a false discovery rate-adjusted p below 0.01 and a log2 fold-change threshold of 1. PCA with hierarchical clustering of max-normalized trajectories of the 1000 most abundant clonotypes was used as exploratory dynamics analysis. Separately sequenced CD4+ and CD8+ repertoires were used to assign a CD4 or CD8 phenotype to each responding clone. TCRdb itself trimmed the public reads at Q25 with fastp, ran MiXCR and retained productive beta chains. Every distinct CDR3 protein forms one entry, paired with its most common genes and DNA. The authors' filters were not applied to this entry. Here the sample has about 440,000 distinct CDR3 sequences; 20% occur a single time. Of the sample, 7.5% to 9.5% falls within the top ten clones.

Source material: PBMCs or a T cell subset sorted from them (not recorded which). This TCR derives from an adult woman who had mild COVID-19 (a few samples of this study predate the infection). The sample titles of this study are shuffled in the database, so cell type and time point are left out; the donor was told from shared clones. Recombination connected TRBV6-5 to TRBJ1-4; a stretch of 9 junction bases matches TRBD1. The DNA sequence is TGTGCCAGCAGTTACGGGGGGACAGGGAGGAAACTGTTTTTT. Protein translation: CASSYGGTGRKLFF.